The next 16 T cell receptor beta chains were all read from a single sample in a study of cytomegalovirus exposure and HLA in healthy donors. The PCR was carried out with 60 Vbeta primers and 13 Jbeta primers. Assay: immunoSEQ multiplex PCR; the TCRdb copy retains only in-frame clones and omits some. In the table there are 150,000 to 200,000 clones, 73% of which are singletons. The specimen was PBMCs. The receptors derive from a woman in her 30s in good health and CMV-seronegative.

This clone has a single count. This chain joins TRBV30 and TRBJ1-1, with a tentative D call TRBD1 (6 bases). Trimming cost V 3 bases and J 5 bases, with 16 bases left between them. The CDR3 is 14 amino acids. From germline, CDR1 is GTSNPN and CDR2 SVGIG (reference sequence). The CDR3 DNA is TGTGCCTGGAGGGACAGCCCTGTAGGGACTGAAGCTTTCTTT. This translates into CAWRDSPVGTEAFF. Using reference TRBV30 and TRBJ1-1 for the parts outside the CDR3, the full variable domain is SQTIHQWPATLVQPVGSPLSLECTVEGTSNPNLYWYRQAAGRGLQLLFYSVGIGQISSEVPQNLSASRPQDRQFILSSKKLLLSDSGFYLCAWRDSPVGTEAFFGQGTRLTVV.

V gene TRBV7-6 combines with J gene TRBJ1-4; 8 nucleotides agree with TRBD1. Germline V gives CDR1 SGHVS, CDR2 FNYEAQ. V lost 3 bases and J lost 4; bases outside the gene matches: 4. This CDR3 is 15 amino acids long. CDR3 amino acids: CASSFRGHINEKLFF. The CDR3, as DNA: TGTGCCAGCAGCTTCAGGGGGCACATTAATGAAAAACTGTTTTTT.

This sequence joins TRBV7-8 and TRBJ2-3; 8 nucleotides align to TRBD2. The CDR3 totals 17 residues. Trimming cost V 1 base and J 5 bases; bases outside gene matches: 11. Germline-derived CDR1 and CDR2 are SGHVS and FQNEAQ. The CDR3 is CASSLVQAGAGEDTQYF. The CDR3, as DNA: TGTGCCAGCAGCTTAGTCCAAGCGGGGGCGGGGGAAGATACGCAGTATTTT.

The chain uses TRBV15 and TRBJ2-7; 7 bases match TRBD1. V shed 3 bases, J shed 2 bases, and the junction held 10 bases outside the gene matches. The germline gives CDR1 LNHNV, CDR2 YYDKDF (reference sequence). The CDR3 extends over 16 amino acids. The CDR3, as DNA: TGTGCCACCAGCAGCGGGACAGAGCTAAAACCCTACGAGCAGTACTTC. Translation gives CATSSGTELKPYEQYF. The full variable domain, with the rest looked up from reference TRBV15 and TRBJ2-7, is DAMVIQNPRYQVTQFGKPVTLSCSQTLNHNVMYWYQQKSSQAPKLLFHYYDKDFNNEADTPDNFQSRRPNTSFCFLDIRSPGLGDTAMYLCATSSGTELKPYEQYFGPGTRLTVT.

This chain joins TRBV11-3 and TRBJ1-1; weak D call: TRBD1 (5 bases). The length of the CDR3 is 13 residues. V dropped 5 bases and J dropped 7 bases, with 14 bases sitting between them. Looked up from germline, CDR1 is SGHNT and CDR2 is YENEEA. Here the CDR3 reads CASSPKTGLEAFF. In nucleotides, the CDR3 is TGTGCCAGCAGCCCTAAGACGGGACTTGAAGCTTTCTTT.

The chain links TRBV11-2 to TRBJ2-3; 8 nucleotides match TRBD2. Germline lookup yields CDR1 SGHAT and CDR2 FQNNGV. The CDR3 covers 15 residues. After removal of 3 bases from V and 6 bases from J, the junction contained 8 bases not matched to a gene. The CDR3 spells CASSFLSGGRDTQYF. In DNA, the CDR3 is TGTGCCAGCAGCTTTCTCTCGGGGGGGAGGGATACGCAGTATTTT.

As to this clone: At one boundary the junction diverges from the germline segment, which might be a read error. Other DNA sequences within the sample encode an identical CDR3. CDR3 sequence reads: CASSQIPGRGNTEAFF. Written as DNA, the CDR3 is TGCGCCAGCAGCCAGATCCCGGGCAGGGGGAACACCGAAGCTTTCTTT. This chain connects TRBV4-1 to TRBJ1-1, with 7 bases that match TRBD1. The CDR3 runs to 16 residues. Germline CDR1 reads MGHRA; CDR2 reads YSYEKL.

The chain recombines TRBV6-6 with TRBJ1-1; 7 nucleotides match TRBD1. CDR1 and CDR2 (germline): MNHNY, SVGAGI (reference sequence). The CDR3 is 14 residues long. V shed 8 bases and J 0 bases; nucleotides not matched to a gene: 6. The chain's CDR3 is CASRLGTVNTEAFF. The CDR3 DNA sequence: TGTGCCAGCCGACTCGGGACAGTGAACACTGAAGCTTTCTTT.

The chain links TRBV25-1 to TRBJ1-3, with D possibly matching TRBD1 (5 bases). Germline CDR1 reads MGHDK; CDR2 reads SYGVNS. The CDR3 covers 18 residues. Trimming stripped 7 bases from V and 1 base from J, with 23 bases between. In DNA form, the CDR3 reads TGTGCCAGCACCCAGAGCGGGGGTCCGACCGGTTCTGGAAACACCATATATTTT. The encoded protein is CASTQSGGPTGSGNTIYF.

This clone showed up just a few times. The rearrangement links TRBV2 to TRBJ2-2, with D perhaps matching TRBD1 (6 bases). Germline loops: CDR1 SNHLY, CDR2 FYNNEI. CDR3 length equals 14 residues. V was clipped by 5 bases and J by 4 bases, with 11 bases between them. The CDR3 is CASSWTVGTGELFF. The CDR3 DNA follows: TGTGCCAGCAGTTGGACAGTGGGCACCGGGGAGCTGTTTTTT.

V and J are TRBV4-3 and TRBJ2-1, with D possibly being TRBD2 (6 bases). V was shortened by 1 base and J by 3 bases, with 13 bases between the two germline ends. Germline CDR1 and CDR2: LGHNA and YSLEER. The CDR3 is 16 amino acids. The CDR3 is CASSQAGGTGYNEQFF. The CDR3 nucleotides read TGCGCCAGCAGCCAAGCTGGGGGGACCGGCTACAATGAGCAGTTCTTC.

The chain is built from TRBV18 and TRBJ2-7; a possible D gene is TRBD1 (5 bases). V lost 3 bases to trimming and J lost 3 bases, with 9 bases between them. From germline, CDR1 is KGHSH and CDR2 LQKENI. The CDR3 has 13 residues. CDR3 DNA: TGTGCCAGCTCACCTTCAGGGTACTACGAGCAGTACTTC. This translates into CASSPSGYYEQYF.

This clone is a singleton in its sample. This same CDR3 is encoded by further DNA sequences in the sample. The chain couples TRBV7-9 to TRBJ1-2; 8 positions agree with TRBD1. Germline lookup yields CDR1 SEHNR and CDR2 FQNEAQ (reference sequence). Germline trimming cut 5 bases from V and 7 bases from J; bases unmatched to any gene: 9. The CDR3 spans 14 residues. CDR3 loop: CASSRQGIVLGYTF. CDR3 nucleotides: TGTGCCAGCAGCCGACAGGGGATAGTACTTGGCTACACCTTC.

The rearrangement links TRBV27 to TRBJ2-5; D uncertain. Germline V lookup: CDR1 MNHEY, CDR2 SMNVEV (reference sequence). The CDR3 is 15 amino acids. V lost 3 bases to trimming and J lost 2 bases, with 13 bases between them. CDR3 nucleotides: TGTGCCAGCAGTTTGGTTTTCGGTACTCAAGAGACCCAGTACTTC. Translating gives CASSLVFGTQETQYF.

The chain links TRBV19 to TRBJ1-4, with D perhaps TRBD1 (5 bases). Germline CDR1 reads LNHDA; CDR2 reads SQIVND (reference sequence). V lost 6 bases and J 0 bases, leaving 14 bases between the germline ends. The CDR3 runs to 16 residues. CDR3 sequence (DNA): TGTGCCAGTAGCAAATTGACAGACGCAACTAATGAAAAACTGTTTTTT. Translation: CASSKLTDATNEKLFF. Drawing the rest from reference TRBV19 and TRBJ1-4, the complete variable domain is DGGITQSPKYLFRKEGQNVTLSCEQNLNHDAMYWYRQDPGQGLRLIYYSQIVNDFQKGDIAEGYSVSREKKESFPLTVTSAQKNPTAFYLCASSKLTDATNEKLFFGSGTQLSVL.

The V gene is TRBV2, the J gene TRBJ1-3; D possibly corresponds to TRBD1 (6 bases). V lost 5 bases and J 3 bases, leaving 14 bases between the germline ends. This CDR3 contains 15 residues. CDR1 and CDR2 (germline): SNHLY, FYNNEI. The CDR3 here is CASSPNRAGGNTIYF. In DNA, the CDR3 is TGTGCCAGCAGTCCCAACAGGGCAGGTGGAAACACCATATATTTT.